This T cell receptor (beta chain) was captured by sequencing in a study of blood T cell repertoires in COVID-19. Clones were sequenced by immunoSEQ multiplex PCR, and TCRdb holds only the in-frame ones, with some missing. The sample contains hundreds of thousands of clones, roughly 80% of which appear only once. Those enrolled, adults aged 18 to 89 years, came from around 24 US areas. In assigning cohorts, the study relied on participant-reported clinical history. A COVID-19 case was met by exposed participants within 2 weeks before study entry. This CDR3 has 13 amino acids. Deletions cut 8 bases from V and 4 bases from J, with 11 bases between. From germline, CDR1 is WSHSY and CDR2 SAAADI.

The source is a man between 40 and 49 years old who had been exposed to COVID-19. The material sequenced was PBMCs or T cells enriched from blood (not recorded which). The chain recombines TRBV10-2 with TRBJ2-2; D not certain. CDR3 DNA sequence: TGCGCCAGCCGCTACAGTGCCACCGGGGAGCTGTTTTTT. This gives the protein CASRYSATGELFF.